The present entry profiles one TCR beta chain with its context. Its antigen is unidentified. TCRdb keeps only in-frame clones here, not all; method: immunoSEQ multiplex PCR. Here the sample spans about 40,000 clones, approximately 85% being singletons. This entry belongs to a study of PD-L1 blockade in urothelial cancer. Germline CDR1 SGHDN, CDR2 FVKESK. With V trimmed by 0 bases and J by 0 bases, 0 bases remained unmatched. This CDR3 contains 16 residues. Study-level findings and limits: TCR clonality was measured in pretreatment peripheral blood. Clonality below the median predicted better survival.

Specified time point: peripheral blood 6 weeks after treatment start. V is TRBV14 and J is TRBJ2-2; 8 nucleotides match TRBD2. Specimen: PBMCs, collected around atezolizumab (anti-PD-L1) treatment. The sequence derives from a man in his 70s with urothelial cancer. CDR3 protein: CASSQELAANTGELFF. CDR3 DNA: TGTGCCAGCAGCCAAGAACTAGCGGCGAACACCGGGGAGCTGTTTTTT.